The present TCR beta chain was sequenced within a study of T-cell memory formation after mild COVID-19. Whole-study context: There were largely donor-specific TCR clusters.

Study-level points and caveats: The study detected some responding clones in pre-infection memory, suggesting cross-reactive memory joined.

One entry per CDR3 protein, called by TCRdb with MiXCR from the 5' RACE reads. The data hold approximately 51,000 distinct CDR3 sequences, with 9.3% observed a single time. V lost 0 bases to trimming and J lost 2 bases; unmatched junction nucleotides: 3. The CDR3 loop spans 15 amino acids. CDR1 and CDR2 from the germline V gene are SGHTA and FQGTGA. This clonotype showed up many times. Its antigen is not known. Sequencing was carried out using PBMCs or a T cell subset sorted from them (not recorded which). The chain combines TRBV7-3 with TRBJ2-7, with TRBD1 matching 8 bases. This TCR was recovered from an adult woman who had mild COVID-19 (a few samples of this study predate the infection). Cell type and time point are not known. The chain's CDR3 is CASSLTGTGAYEQYF. CDR3 nucleotides: TGTGCCAGCAGCTTAACCGGGACAGGTGCCTACGAGCAGTACTTC. The full variable domain, its missing parts supplied by reference TRBV7-3 and TRBJ2-7, is GAGVSQTPSNKVTEKGKYVELRCDPISGHTALYWYRQSLGQGPEFLIYFQGTGAADDSGLPNDRFFAVRPEGSVSTLKIQRTERGDSAVYLCASSLTGTGAYEQYFGPGTRLTVT.